Shown below are 14 T cell receptor beta chains from a single sample sequenced in a study of blood T cell repertoires in COVID-19. Clones were read by immunoSEQ multiplex PCR, and TCRdb kept only the in-frame ones, dropping some. The sample has 90,000 or so clones; around 72% are singletons. The sequenced material came from peripheral blood. These receptors all come from a woman older than 75 with acute or convalescent COVID-19.

This clone has just one count. V usage is TRBV15 and J usage is TRBJ1-1; D call uncertain. Trimming pared 0 bases from V and 2 bases from J, leaving 4 bases between. The CDR3 covers 13 residues. Germline-derived CDR1 and CDR2 are LNHNV and YYDKDF (reference sequence). The chain's CDR3 is CATSRDKNTEAFF. CDR3 DNA: TGTGCCACCAGCAGAGATAAAAACACTGAAGCTTTCTTT. Filled out from reference TRBV15 and TRBJ1-1, the complete variable domain reads DAMVIQNPRYQVTQFGKPVTLSCSQTLNHNVMYWYQQKSSQAPKLLFHYYDKDFNNEADTPDNFQSRRPNTSFCFLDIRSPGLGDTAMYLCATSRDKNTEAFFGQGTRLTVV.

The chain combines TRBV6-4 with TRBJ1-1; 8 bases line up with TRBD1. From germline, CDR1 is MRHNA and CDR2 SNTAGT. This CDR3 is built from 14 residues. J lost 3 bases, V lost 3 bases, and 3 bases had no gene match. Here the CDR3 DNA reads TGTGCCAGCAGTGAACAGGGGGGAGACACTGAAGCTTTCTTT. This sequence encodes CASSEQGGDTEAFF.

The chain employs TRBV7-8 and TRBJ2-5; 9 bases fit TRBD1. With 3 bases clipped from V and 2 bases from J, the junction kept 7 bases outside the gene matches. Germline lookup yields CDR1 SGHVS and CDR2 FQNEAQ. The CDR3 length is 16 residues. The CDR3 is CASSLPTGGLQETQYF. CDR3 DNA: TGTGCCAGCAGCTTGCCGACAGGGGGGCTTCAAGAGACCCAGTACTTC.

The chain recombines TRBV6-5 with TRBJ1-5; D is uncertain. Germline-derived CDR1 and CDR2 are MNHEY and SVGAGI. Deletions cut 6 bases from V and 6 bases from J, with 12 bases between. CDR3 length equals 13 residues. Here the CDR3 DNA reads TGTGCCAGCAGGAAGAGCGGGAGTCAGCCCCAGCATTTT. It codes for CASRKSGSQPQHF.

The chain employs TRBV28 and TRBJ1-2; 7 bases fit TRBD1. The CDR3 contains 14 residues. Looked up from germline, CDR1 is MDHEN and CDR2 is SYDVKM. V shed 5 bases, J shed 4 bases, and the junction held 7 bases outside the gene matches. The CDR3, as DNA: TGTGCCAGCAGTATCACAGGGGAAAGCTATGGCTACACCTTC. This codes for CASSITGESYGYTF.

This clone was seen a few times. This chain uses TRBV18 with TRBJ2-7, with 10 bases aligning to TRBD2. Germline-derived CDR1 and CDR2 are KGHSH and LQKENI. The CDR3 consists of 16 residues. V lost 0 bases and J lost 2; bases outside the gene matches: 4. This chain's CDR3 is CASSPPGSGGTYEQYF. The CDR3 bases are TGTGCCAGCTCACCACCGGGTAGCGGGGGGACCTACGAGCAGTACTTC.

This chain links TRBV29-1 with TRBJ1-1, with D possibly being TRBD1 (5 bases). Per germline, CDR1 SQVTM and CDR2 ANQGSEA. V dropped 5 bases and J dropped 6 bases, with 13 bases sitting between them. The CDR3 sequence is 12 residues long. The CDR3 region has the DNA TGCAGCGTTTTTGCCCCGGGGGCTGAAGCTTTCTTT. Protein sequence: CSVFAPGAEAFF.

This clone has only a few counts. This rearrangement joins TRBV5-4 to TRBJ2-7; the match to TRBD2 covers 7 bases. The germline CDR1 and CDR2 sequences are SGHNT and YYREEE (reference sequence). The CDR3 has 14 amino acids. Trimming took 6 bases from V and 1 from J; bases not matched to a gene: 7. The CDR3 protein is CASTHAGESYEQYF. In DNA, the CDR3 is TGTGCCAGCACCCATGCGGGGGAATCCTACGAGCAGTACTTC.

CDR3 coding DNA: TGTGCCATCAGTATACCGGGACAGGGAATACACGAGCAGTACTTC. It yields the protein CAISIPGQGIHEQYF. The chain uses TRBV10-3 and TRBJ2-7, with TRBD1 identical over 9 bases. V shed 5 bases and J 5 bases; nucleotides not matched to a gene: 10. The CDR3 is 15 amino acids. Germline assignment: CDR1 ENHRY and CDR2 SYGVKD.

The rearrangement joins TRBV7-2 to TRBJ1-1; 7 nucleotides match TRBD1. The V gene end was trimmed by 5 bases and the J gene end by 10 bases; junction bases not matched to a gene: 10. The CDR3 length is 13 residues. Germline V gene sequence: CDR1 SGHTA, CDR2 FQGNSA. The CDR3 here is CASSNPDRARAFF. The CDR3 DNA reads as TGTGCCAGCAGCAATCCCGACAGGGCTAGAGCTTTCTTT. The complete variable domain, with remaining parts taken from reference TRBV7-2 and TRBJ1-1, reads GAGVSQSPSNKVTEKGKDVELRCDPISGHTALYWYRQSLGQGLEFLIYFQGNSAPDKSGLPSDRFSAERTGGSVSTLTIQRTQQEDSAVYLCASSNPDRARAFFGQGTRLTVV.

J is TRBJ1-2 and V is TRBV6-2 or TRBV6-3; D not resolved. The V gene's germline CDR1 is MNHEY and CDR2 SVGEGT. CDR3 length: 13 residues. V lost 2 bases, J lost 8 bases, and 12 bases lay in between. The DNA of the CDR3 is TGTGCCAGCAGTTACGTGGACTCGAGGGGCTACACCTTC. As protein: CASSYVDSRGYTF.

This clone has just one count. CDR3 sequence reads: CASSPDTGIYGYTF. The DNA for the CDR3 is TGCGCCAGCAGCCCTGATACAGGAATCTATGGCTACACCTTC. The chain couples TRBV4-1 to TRBJ1-2; tentative D call: TRBD1 (5 bases). CDR3 length equals 14 residues. CDR1 is MGHRA, CDR2 YSYEKL, per germline. The germline V and J ends were trimmed by 4 bases and 4 bases, with 13 bases remaining between them.

CDR3 sequence reads: CASRAQGAGLGNEQFF. As DNA, the CDR3 is TGTGCCAGCAGGGCCCAGGGGGCAGGATTAGGTAATGAGCAGTTCTTC. The chain has TRBV27 and TRBJ2-1, with 8 bases aligning to TRBD1. Germline CDR1 is MNHEY and CDR2 is SMNVEV (reference sequence). J lost 7 bases, V lost 6 bases, and 14 bases had no gene match. The CDR3 is made up of 16 amino acids.

This sequence joins TRBV10-3 and TRBJ1-5, with 11 positions matching TRBD1. Germline loops: CDR1 ENHRY, CDR2 SYGVKD. This CDR3 spans 15 amino acids. V dropped 3 bases and J dropped 6; count of bases not matched to a gene: 4. In DNA form, the CDR3 reads TGTGCCATCAGTGACCTGGGACAGGGGGTTCAGCCCCAGCATTTT. It is translated as CAISDLGQGVQPQHF.